This T cell receptor beta chain is drawn from a study of T cells in Graves' hyperthyroidism and ophthalmopathy. Amplification yielded TCR beta CDR3 regions, with RNA transcripts as the source. A first-round RT-PCR of the TCR CDR3 used the HTBI primer set. TCRdb analysed the multiplex PCR reads with MiXCR anew, one entry per CDR3 protein. The sample shows about 520,000 distinct CDR3 sequences, roughly a quarter of them seen only once. CDR1 DFQATT and CDR2 SNEGSKA come from the germline V gene (reference sequence). The CDR3 covers 15 residues. V was clipped by 4 bases and J by 3 bases; unmatched bases: 5. This clonotype was recorded a few times. Patients showing uncontrolled infection, other autoimmune disease, pregnancy or lactation were ineligible. Diagnosis relied on clinical symptoms, serum thyroxine and TRAb, thyroid ultrasound and orbital computed tomography. From roughly 10 ml of fresh peripheral blood, PBMCs were isolated.

This chain uses TRBV20-1 with TRBJ2-2; TRBD1 aligns across 10 bases. The sequence derives from a woman in her twenties or thirties with Graves' ophthalmopathy. Sequenced sample: blood. This CDR3 is CSATDRGLDTGELFF. CDR3 bases: TGCAGTGCTACCGACAGGGGGCTGGACACCGGGGAGCTGTTTTTT.